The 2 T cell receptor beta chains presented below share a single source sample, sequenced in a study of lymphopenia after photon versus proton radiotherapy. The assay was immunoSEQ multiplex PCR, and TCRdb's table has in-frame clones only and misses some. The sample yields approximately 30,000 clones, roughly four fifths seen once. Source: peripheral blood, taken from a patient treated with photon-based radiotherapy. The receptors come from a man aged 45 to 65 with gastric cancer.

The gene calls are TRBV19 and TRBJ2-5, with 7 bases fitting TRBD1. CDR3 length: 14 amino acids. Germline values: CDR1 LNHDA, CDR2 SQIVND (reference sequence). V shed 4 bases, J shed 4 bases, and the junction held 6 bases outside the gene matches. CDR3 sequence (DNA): TGTGCCAGTAGTACCACAGGGGCCTTAGAGACCCAGTACTTC. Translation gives CASSTTGALETQYF.

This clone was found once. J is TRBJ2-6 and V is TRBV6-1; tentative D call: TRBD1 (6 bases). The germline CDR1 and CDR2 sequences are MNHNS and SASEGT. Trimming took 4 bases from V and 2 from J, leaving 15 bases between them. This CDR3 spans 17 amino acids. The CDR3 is CASSVNLGGAGANVLTF. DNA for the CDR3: TGTGCCAGCAGTGTAAACTTAGGGGGAGCTGGGGCCAACGTCCTGACTTTC.